A single sample is the source of the 12 T cell receptor beta chains below, sequenced in a study of cytomegalovirus exposure and HLA in healthy donors (dated by TCRdb to about 2017). Library method: the immunoSEQ multiplex PCR assay. For the multiplex PCR, a mixture combining 60 forward primers for TCR Vbeta segments and 13 reverse primers for TCR Jbeta segments was used. TCRdb provides this immuneACCESS table in a form limited to in-frame rearrangements. Some clones are lacking; in checked studies, under half of them reflect an unresolved V gene, and why the rest are absent is not known. The sample includes 190,000 or so clones, with about 80% observed a single time. The ten largest clones represent about 0.63% of the sample. The specimen was PBMCs. These receptors came from a boy between 10 and 17 years old in good health and CMV-seronegative.

The V gene is TRBV27, the J gene TRBJ2-3, with 8 nucleotides matching TRBD2. Unmatched junction bases numbered 12, after V lost 11 bases and J lost 8 bases. Germline V CDR1 and CDR2: MNHEY, SMNVEV (reference sequence). The CDR3 runs to 13 residues. CDR3: CASRGSGSRTQYF. CDR3 nucleotides: TGTGCCTCCCGGGGGAGCGGGAGTCGTACGCAGTATTTT.

The chain is built from TRBV5-4 and TRBJ2-7; weak D call: TRBD1 (5 bases). V dropped 2 bases and J dropped 2 bases, with 14 bases sitting between them. The CDR3 has 15 amino acids. CDR1 SGHNT and CDR2 YYREEE come from the germline V gene (reference sequence). DNA of the CDR3: TGTGCCAGCAGCTTTGACAGTAAGGGGACCTACGAGCAGTACTTC. Protein sequence: CASSFDSKGTYEQYF.

The table lists this clone with a few counts. The chain recombines TRBV10-1 with TRBJ1-3, with D tentatively TRBD1 (6 bases). This CDR3 is built from 16 residues. From germline, CDR1 is WNHNN and CDR2 SYGVQD (reference sequence). Between the trimmed V and J ends, which lost 3 bases and 2 bases, there was a span of 14 bases. DNA for the CDR3: TGCGCCAGCAGTGATACAGGGACCGTAGCTGGAAACACCATATATTTT. It translates to CASSDTGTVAGNTIYF.

This chain connects TRBV5-1 to TRBJ2-1; D gene unclear. Germline V gives CDR1 SGHRS, CDR2 YFSETQ. CDR3 length: 13 amino acids. Trimming shortened V by 4 bases and J by 6 bases, and 11 bases separated the two germline ends. CDR3 nucleotide sequence: TGCGCCAGCAGCCGGATACAGAGCAATGAGCAGTTCTTC. Its translation is CASSRIQSNEQFF.

The rearrangement joins TRBV15 to TRBJ1-4; 7 bases align to TRBD1. CDR3 size: 14 residues. From germline, CDR1 is LNHNV and CDR2 YYDKDF (reference sequence). Trimming cost V 0 bases and J 7 bases; bases outside gene matches: 2. The CDR3 region is CATSRDPGGEKLFF. The CDR3 bases are TGTGCCACCAGCAGAGATCCAGGGGGTGAAAAACTGTTTTTT.

The chain has TRBV5-1 and TRBJ2-3, with TRBD2 matching 15 bases. Germline V CDR1 and CDR2: SGHRS, YFSETQ. J gave up 5 bases and V 3 bases, and 1 base lay outside the gene matches. This CDR3 has 15 residues. CDR3 amino acids: CASSWGLAGGDTQYF. CDR3 sequence (DNA): TGCGCCAGCAGCTGGGGACTAGCGGGAGGAGATACGCAGTATTTT.

The rearrangement links TRBV11-2 to TRBJ2-1; 8 nucleotides align to TRBD2. The CDR3 has 15 residues. The germline V gene has CDR1 SGHAT and CDR2 FQNNGV. The ends lost 1 base at V and 6 bases at J; junction bases unmatched: 5. The CDR3, as DNA: TGTGCCAGCAGCTTAGCGGGGGGGCCCAGCAATGAGCAGTTCTTC. Translating it yields CASSLAGGPSNEQFF.

In this sample, this clone turned up a few times. V is TRBV10-3 and J is TRBJ1-2, with a possible D match to TRBD1 (6 bases). The CDR3 consists of 16 residues. Trimming removed 4 bases at V and 4 bases at J, with 19 bases between. Germline CDR1 ENHRY, CDR2 SYGVKD. CDR3 loop: CAISGNRTANFYGYTF. CDR3 DNA: TGTGCCATCAGTGGGAATAGGACAGCTAACTTCTATGGCTACACCTTC.

In this sample, this clone turned up a few times. V gene TRBV15 combines with J gene TRBJ2-6, with TRBD1 matching 7 bases. Germline CDR1 LNHNV, CDR2 YYDKDF (reference sequence). J lost 0 bases, V lost 3 bases, and 5 bases had no gene match. This CDR3 is 17 amino acids long. The CDR3 protein is CATSSGTALSGANVLTF. Written as DNA, the CDR3 is TGTGCCACCAGCAGCGGGACAGCCCTCTCTGGGGCCAACGTCCTGACTTTC.

This sequence joins TRBV5-1 and TRBJ2-1, with 8 bases identical to TRBD2. Germline CDR1 and CDR2: SGHRS and YFSETQ. This CDR3 has 16 amino acids. After removal of 0 bases from V and 3 bases from J, the junction contained 5 bases not matched to a gene. DNA for the CDR3: TGCGCCAGCAGCTTGGGGAGCGGGGGTGGCTACAATGAGCAGTTCTTC. Its translation: CASSLGSGGGYNEQFF.

The gene calls are TRBV6-5 and TRBJ1-2; the D gene is possibly TRBD1 (5 bases). Trimming left V 4 bases short and J 5 bases short, with 8 bases between. CDR1 is MNHEY and CDR2 is SVGAGI in the germline V gene. The CDR3 runs 12 residues. CDR3 DNA: TGTGCCAGCAGTTTTCAGGGATATGGCTACACCTTC. Translated: CASSFQGYGYTF.

The gene calls are TRBV7-3 and TRBJ2-3; D is unresolved. The V gene's germline CDR1 is SGHTA and CDR2 FQGTGA. V was pared by 5 bases and J by 0 bases, with 18 bases between. CDR3 length: 17 residues. CDR3 sequence: CASSQNPTVRSTDTQYF. Here the CDR3 DNA reads TGTGCCAGCAGCCAAAATCCTACGGTCCGGAGCACAGATACGCAGTATTTT. Complete variable domain (other parts from reference TRBV7-3 and TRBJ2-3): GAGVSQTPSNKVTEKGKYVELRCDPISGHTALYWYRQSLGQGPEFLIYFQGTGAADDSGLPNDRFFAVRPEGSVSTLKIQRTERGDSAVYLCASSQNPTVRSTDTQYFGPGTRLTVL.